Included here is one T cell receptor (beta chain) sequence, with context. What antigen it recognizes has not been identified. The record has no base qualities; no much larger clone is one base away. The data derive from a study of blood T cell repertoires in COVID-19 (dated by TCRdb to 2020 to 2022). About the investigation overall: The collaborator samples originated in the United States, Italy and Spain and spanned the acute and convalescent phases of COVID-19. The prospective study material was composed of cDNA or gDNA derived from T cells, B-cell-depleted T cells, or PBMCs. Subjects who had been exposed to COVID-19, were actively infected with it, or had recovered from it provided the deeply sampled blood TCRbeta repertoires that made up the dataset. The repertoires were made available in a free public database intended to serve as a resource for research on the immune response to SARS-CoV-2. Samples were obtained from the ongoing ImmuneRACE study (first 160 participants) and from 950 to 1,500 subjects provided by 6 global collaborators. A de-identified subject ID, COVID-19 status, age in years and sex were almost always included in the sample metadata. Where available, HLA class I and class II types were obtained from metadata supplied by the sample provider rather than from assay-based typing. Overall study results and their limits: Clinical and demographic metadata were provided uncurated, with the amount varying by source and participant.

Sequences SGHAT (CDR1) and FQDESV (CDR2) are obtained from the germline V gene (reference sequence). From the cysteine through the phenylalanine, the CDR3 covers 16 amino acids. Just CDR3 DNA is preserved here, 48 bases in frame from base 1. From V the trimming removes 4 bases and from J it removes 1 base, while the gene matches leave 8 bases of the junction unaccounted for. TCRbeta CDR3 regions were amplified from genomic DNA by means of the immunoSEQ Assay, a bias-controlled multiplex PCR. The study's own analysis went as follows. The number of nucleated cells in each sample was estimated by amplification of reference gene primers within the assay. To quantify the absolute abundance of each unique TCRbeta CDR3 rearrangement, sequence reads were collapsed and filtered. Productive Simpson clonality was computed per sample as the square root of Simpson's diversity index over productive rearrangements. As stored in TCRdb, this immuneACCESS dataset retains in-frame rearrangements with V and J assigned. A fraction of the clones does not appear; measured against another copy, unresolved V genes explain less than half of the discrepancy, and the remainder lacks a known reason. That table furnishes V, J and clone size, whereas the DNA furnished D and trimming. This sample comprises 470,000 or so clones, approximately 85% of them detected only once. Roughly 3.2% of the sample comes from the top ten.

The collaborating institutions used their own protocols to collect whole blood in K2EDTA tubes. Collaborator samples were shipped for TCRbeta analysis as frozen whole blood, isolated PBMCs, or DNA extracted from either sample type. This receptor was identified in a human donor in a cohort sampled during active COVID-19. The rearrangement combines TRBV11-1 with TRBJ1-1, and 8 junctional nucleotides match TRBD1. Specimen: peripheral blood. The sequenced DNA is TGTGCCAGCAGCTCGACACTTGGACAGGGGAACACTGAAGCTTTCTTT. Protein translation: CASSSTLGQGNTEAFF. Where the CDR3 stops, the reference TRBV11-1 and TRBJ1-1 genes take over; the full variable domain is EAEVAQSPRYKITEKSQAVAFWCDPISGHATLYWYRQILGQGPELLVQFQDESVVDDSQLPKDRFSAERLKGVDSTLKIQPAELGDSAMYLCASSSTLGQGNTEAFFGQGTRLTVV.